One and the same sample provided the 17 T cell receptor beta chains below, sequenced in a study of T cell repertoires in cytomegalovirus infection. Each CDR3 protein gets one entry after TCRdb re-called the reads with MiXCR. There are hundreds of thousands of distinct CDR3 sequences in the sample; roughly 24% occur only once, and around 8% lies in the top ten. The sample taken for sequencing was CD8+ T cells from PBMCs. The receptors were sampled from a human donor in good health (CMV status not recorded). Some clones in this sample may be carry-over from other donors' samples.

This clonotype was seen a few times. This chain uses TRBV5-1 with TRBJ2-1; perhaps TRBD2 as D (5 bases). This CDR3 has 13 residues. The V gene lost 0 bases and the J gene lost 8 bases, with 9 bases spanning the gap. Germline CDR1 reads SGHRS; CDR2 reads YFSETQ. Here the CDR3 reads CASSLVSEDEQFF. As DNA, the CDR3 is TGCGCCAGCAGCTTGGTTAGCGAGGATGAGCAGTTCTTC.

The CDR3 reads CSARDRRRENTGELFF. The CDR3 region has the DNA TGCAGTGCTAGAGATAGGCGGCGGGAGAACACCGGGGAGCTGTTTTTT. This chain connects TRBV20-1 to TRBJ2-2, with a weak D call TRBD2 (6 bases). Trimming removed 0 bases from V and 1 base from J, with 12 bases in between. CDR1 is DFQATT and CDR2 is SNEGSKA in the germline V gene (reference sequence). The length of the CDR3 is 16 residues.

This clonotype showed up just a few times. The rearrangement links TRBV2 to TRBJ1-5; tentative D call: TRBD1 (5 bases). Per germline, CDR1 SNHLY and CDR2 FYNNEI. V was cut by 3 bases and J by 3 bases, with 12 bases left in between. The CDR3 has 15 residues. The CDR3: CASSDHGAYNQPQHF. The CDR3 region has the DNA TGTGCCAGCAGTGATCATGGGGCGTACAATCAGCCCCAGCATTTT.

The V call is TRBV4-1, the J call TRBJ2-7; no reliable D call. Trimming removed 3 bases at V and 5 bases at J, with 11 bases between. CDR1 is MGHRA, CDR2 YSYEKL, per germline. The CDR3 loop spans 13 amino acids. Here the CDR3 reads CASSQGWSNEQYF. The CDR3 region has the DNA TGCGCCAGCAGCCAGGGTTGGAGTAACGAGCAGTACTTC.

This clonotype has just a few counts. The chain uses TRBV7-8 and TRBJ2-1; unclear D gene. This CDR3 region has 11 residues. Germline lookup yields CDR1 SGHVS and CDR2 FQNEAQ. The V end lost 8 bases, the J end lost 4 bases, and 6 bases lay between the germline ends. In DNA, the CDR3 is TGTGCCAGCCAGGAGTACAATGAGCAGTTCTTC. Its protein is CASQEYNEQFF.

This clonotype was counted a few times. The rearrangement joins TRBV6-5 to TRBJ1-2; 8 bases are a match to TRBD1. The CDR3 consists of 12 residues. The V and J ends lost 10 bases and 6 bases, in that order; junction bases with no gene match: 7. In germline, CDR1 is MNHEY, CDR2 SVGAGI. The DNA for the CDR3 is TGTGCCACCCTGGACAGGGCTCATGGCTACACCTTC. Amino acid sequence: CATLDRAHGYTF.

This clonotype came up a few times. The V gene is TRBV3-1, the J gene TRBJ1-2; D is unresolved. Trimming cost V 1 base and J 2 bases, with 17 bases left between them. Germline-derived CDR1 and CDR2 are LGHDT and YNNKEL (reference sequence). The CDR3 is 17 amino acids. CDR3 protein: CASSQGEKVSRNYGYTF. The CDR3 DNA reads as TGTGCCAGCAGCCAAGGGGAGAAGGTTTCCCGCAACTATGGCTACACCTTC.

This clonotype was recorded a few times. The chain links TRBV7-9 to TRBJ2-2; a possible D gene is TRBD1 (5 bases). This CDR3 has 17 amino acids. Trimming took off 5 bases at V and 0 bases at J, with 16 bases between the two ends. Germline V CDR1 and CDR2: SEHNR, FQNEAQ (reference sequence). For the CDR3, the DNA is TGTGCCAGCAGCCGAACAGGAGCCACTCCGAACACCGGGGAGCTGTTTTTT. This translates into CASSRTGATPNTGELFF.

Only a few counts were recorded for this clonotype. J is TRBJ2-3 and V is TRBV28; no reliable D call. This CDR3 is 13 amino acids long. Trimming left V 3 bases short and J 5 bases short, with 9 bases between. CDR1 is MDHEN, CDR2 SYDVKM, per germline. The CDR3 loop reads CASSFLGIDTQYF. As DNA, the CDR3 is TGTGCCAGCAGTTTTTTAGGGATAGATACGCAGTATTTT.

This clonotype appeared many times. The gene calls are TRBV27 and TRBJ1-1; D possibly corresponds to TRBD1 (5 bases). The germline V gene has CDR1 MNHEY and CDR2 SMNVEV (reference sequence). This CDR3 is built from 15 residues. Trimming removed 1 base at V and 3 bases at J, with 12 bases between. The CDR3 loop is CASSLWGGRDTEAFF. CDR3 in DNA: TGTGCCAGCAGTTTATGGGGGGGACGAGACACTGAAGCTTTCTTT.

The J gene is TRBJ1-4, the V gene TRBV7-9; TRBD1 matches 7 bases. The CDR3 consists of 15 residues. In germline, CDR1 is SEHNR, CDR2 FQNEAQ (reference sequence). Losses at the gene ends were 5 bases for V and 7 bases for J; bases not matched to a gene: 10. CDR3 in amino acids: CASSTDREEGEKLFF. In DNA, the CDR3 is TGTGCCAGCAGCACAGACAGGGAGGAAGGTGAAAAACTGTTTTTT.

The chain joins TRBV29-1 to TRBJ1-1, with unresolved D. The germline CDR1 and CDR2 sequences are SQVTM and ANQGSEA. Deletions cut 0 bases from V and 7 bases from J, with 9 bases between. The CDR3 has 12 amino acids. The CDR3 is CSVEDREGEAFF. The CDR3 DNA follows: TGCAGCGTTGAAGATCGAGAAGGTGAAGCTTTCTTT.

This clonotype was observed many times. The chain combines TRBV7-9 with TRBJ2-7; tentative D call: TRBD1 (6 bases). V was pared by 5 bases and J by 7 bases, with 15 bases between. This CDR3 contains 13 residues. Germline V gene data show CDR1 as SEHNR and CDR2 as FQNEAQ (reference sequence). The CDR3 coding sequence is TGTGCCAGCAGCCCCATTCAGGGGTTTGAGCAGTACTTC. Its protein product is CASSPIQGFEQYF.

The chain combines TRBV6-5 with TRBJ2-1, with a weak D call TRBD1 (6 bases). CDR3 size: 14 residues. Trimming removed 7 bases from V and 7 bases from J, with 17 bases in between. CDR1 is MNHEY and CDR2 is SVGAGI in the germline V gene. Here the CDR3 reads CASTRKAGENEQFF. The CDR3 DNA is TGTGCCAGCACTAGAAAGGCAGGGGAGAATGAGCAGTTCTTC.

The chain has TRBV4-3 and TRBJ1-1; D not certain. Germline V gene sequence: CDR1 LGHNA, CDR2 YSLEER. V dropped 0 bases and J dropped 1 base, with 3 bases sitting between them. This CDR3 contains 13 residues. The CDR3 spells CASSQETNTEAFF. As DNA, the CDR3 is TGCGCCAGCAGCCAAGAAACGAACACTGAAGCTTTCTTT.

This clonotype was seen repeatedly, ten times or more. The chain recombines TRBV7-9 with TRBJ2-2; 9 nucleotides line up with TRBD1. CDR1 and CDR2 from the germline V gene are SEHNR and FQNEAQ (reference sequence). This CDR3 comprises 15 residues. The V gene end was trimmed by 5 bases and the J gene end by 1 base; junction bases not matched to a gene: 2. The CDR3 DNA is TGTGCCAGCAGCCCGGGACAGGGGAACACCGGGGAGCTGTTTTTT. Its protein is CASSPGQGNTGELFF.

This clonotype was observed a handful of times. CDR3 bases: TGTGCCAGCTACATTCGGGGGGACGGATACTATGGCTACACCTTC. Its translation is CASYIRGDGYYGYTF. This rearrangement joins TRBV5-6 to TRBJ1-2; D may be TRBD1 (5 bases). V was pared by 7 bases and J by 3 bases, with 19 bases between. Germline V gene lookup returns CDR1 SGHDT and CDR2 YYEEEE. CDR3 length: 15 residues.